The 22 T cell receptor beta chains given below trace back to one sample, sequenced in a study of beta chain features in type 1 diabetes (dated by TCRdb to between 2018 and 2020). These receptors lack a known antigen. Findings and caveats that apply to the study as a whole: A moderate but significant shortening of TCRB CDR3 length was observed in type 1 diabetes patients in all four CD4+ subsets.

The library was made by the immunoSEQ multiplex PCR assay. The High Capacity cDNA Reverse Transcription Kit was used to reverse transcribe all of the isolated RNA, meaning that expressed TCRB transcripts were what got sequenced. TCRdb retrieved this table from immuneACCESS and kept in-frame rearrangements only. Not all clones are present; in checked studies, unresolved V genes account for under half, and no reason is known for the remainder. The table for this sample lists about 280,000 clones; approximately 16% of them were counted only once. Jointly, the top ten make up less than 0.02% of the sample. What was sequenced was naive CD4+ T cells from blood. The sample's cell subset or site, from its label and the paper: true naive CD4+ T cells. All receptors come from a man aged 18-30 years with type 1 diabetes.

This chain joins TRBV25-1 and TRBJ2-7; the match to TRBD1 covers 8 bases. CDR1 is MGHDK and CDR2 is SYGVNS in the germline V gene. V shed 3 bases, J shed 3 bases, and the junction held 10 bases outside the gene matches. This CDR3 is built from 16 residues. CDR3 amino acids: CASSDSSGQGVYEQYF. In DNA form, the CDR3 reads TGTGCCAGCAGTGATAGTAGCGGACAGGGAGTCTACGAGCAGTACTTC.

This clone was recorded a few times. The gene calls are TRBV30 and TRBJ2-2; maybe TRBD2 (6 bases). V shed 4 bases and J shed 5 bases, with 17 bases lying between them. The CDR3 is made up of 15 amino acids. From germline, CDR1 is GTSNPN and CDR2 SVGIG (reference sequence). CDR3 coding DNA: TGTGCCTGGATTTCTGGCGGGACGGGTACCGGGGAGCTGTTTTTT. Encoded protein: CAWISGGTGTGELFF.

This clone appeared many times. The chain couples TRBV27 to TRBJ2-5; perhaps TRBD2 as D (6 bases). V lost 9 bases and J lost 5, with 16 bases in between. This CDR3 has 13 residues. The V gene's germline CDR1 is MNHEY and CDR2 SMNVEV (reference sequence). The CDR3 loop reads CASSRGGVETQYF. As DNA, the CDR3 is TGTGCCAGTTCCCGAGGCGGGGTGGAGACCCAGTACTTC.

The chain carries TRBV29-1 and TRBJ1-1; D call uncertain. Germline V gene lookup returns CDR1 SQVTM and CDR2 ANQGSEA. The CDR3 totals 13 residues. Trimming shortened V by 1 base and J by 3 bases, and 9 bases separated the two germline ends. The CDR3 sequence is CSVEGRIYTEAFF. The CDR3, as DNA: TGCAGCGTTGAAGGCAGAATTTACACTGAAGCTTTCTTT.

This clone turned up a few times. The gene calls are TRBV9 and TRBJ2-3, with a possible D match to TRBD1 (5 bases). Trimming shortened V by 5 bases and J by 4 bases, and 14 bases separated the two germline ends. Germline lookup yields CDR1 SGDLS and CDR2 YYNGEE. The CDR3 contains 14 residues. The CDR3 loop is CASSGQGGADTQYF. CDR3 bases: TGTGCCAGCAGTGGGCAGGGTGGGGCAGATACGCAGTATTTT.

This clone has just a few counts. The chain joins TRBV18 to TRBJ2-2; D unresolved. V was clipped by 3 bases and J by 6 bases, with 5 bases between them. The CDR3 runs 12 residues. The V gene's germline CDR1 is KGHSH and CDR2 LQKENI. Written as DNA, the CDR3 is TGTGCCAGCTCACCGGCGGCCGGGGAGCTGTTTTTT. Its protein product is CASSPAAGELFF.

The V and J genes are TRBV29-1 and TRBJ2-1, with TRBD2 matching over 7 bases. This CDR3 region has 12 residues. Per germline, CDR1 SQVTM and CDR2 ANQGSEA. With 7 bases clipped from V and 6 bases from J, the junction kept 6 bases outside the gene matches. The chain's CDR3 is CSASGRANEQFF. The CDR3 DNA sequence: TGCAGCGCCTCGGGGAGGGCCAATGAGCAGTTCTTC.

The V call is TRBV5-6, the J call TRBJ1-5, with D unresolved. Germline V gene sequence: CDR1 SGHDT, CDR2 YYEEEE. Trimming removed 0 bases at V and 4 bases at J, with 14 bases between. This CDR3 is 16 amino acids long. CDR3: CASSLGPVDYNQPQHF. In DNA, the CDR3 is TGTGCCAGCAGCTTGGGACCGGTCGACTATAATCAGCCCCAGCATTTT.

The rearrangement joins TRBV29-1 to TRBJ2-2; the D gene is possibly TRBD2 (5 bases). CDR3 length: 14 residues. Trimming took 2 bases from V and 3 from J, leaving 10 bases between them. Germline V lookup: CDR1 SQVTM, CDR2 ANQGSEA. The CDR3 region has the DNA TGCAGCGTTGAAACGGGAATGCACACCGGGGAGCTGTTTTTT. This codes for CSVETGMHTGELFF.

This clone has just a few counts. The gene calls are TRBV6-6 and TRBJ2-1, with a possible D match to TRBD1 (5 bases). The germline V gene has CDR1 MNHNY and CDR2 SVGAGI (reference sequence). This CDR3 has 14 residues. V lost 7 bases, J lost 5 bases, and 15 bases lay in between. The CDR3 region is CASTEVGQDNEQFF. As DNA, the CDR3 is TGTGCCAGCACTGAGGTGGGGCAGGACAATGAGCAGTTCTTC.

This chain connects TRBV30 to TRBJ1-2; maybe TRBD1 (6 bases). This CDR3 has 12 amino acids. V shed 0 bases and J shed 14 bases, with 16 bases lying between them. CDR1 and CDR2 from the germline V gene are GTSNPN and SVGIG (reference sequence). The CDR3 protein is CAWSVGGARGTF. Here the CDR3 DNA reads TGTGCCTGGAGTGTGGGGGGGGCCCGTGGGACCTTC.

This clone occurred a few times. The chain has TRBV4-3 and TRBJ2-3; D gene ambiguous. CDR3 length equals 16 residues. The germline V gene encodes CDR1 LGHNA and CDR2 YSLEER. V lost 0 bases, J lost 0 bases, and 10 bases lay in between. The CDR3 region has the DNA TGCGCCAGCAGCCAAGACAGACATGAAAGCACAGATACGCAGTATTTT. Protein product: CASSQDRHESTDTQYF.

This CDR3 reads CASSLEGGGNTIYF. CDR3 in DNA: TGCGCCAGCAGCTTGGAAGGGGGAGGAAACACCATATATTTT. This chain uses TRBV5-1 with TRBJ1-3; possibly TRBD1 for D (6 bases). Trimming took 0 bases from V and 4 from J, leaving 8 bases between them. Looked up from germline, CDR1 is SGHRS and CDR2 is YFSETQ. This CDR3 has 14 amino acids.

This clone was observed a handful of times. The rearrangement links TRBV13 to TRBJ2-3, with 11 bases identical to TRBD2. This CDR3 is 18 amino acids long. The germline V gene encodes CDR1 PRHDT and CDR2 FYEKMQ (reference sequence). With V trimmed by 1 base and J by 4 bases, 10 bases remained unmatched. The CDR3 nucleotides read TGTGCCAGCAGCTTAGCCCGGGTCACTAGCGGGGGTTCAGATACGCAGTATTTT. Its protein product is CASSLARVTSGGSDTQYF.

V and J are TRBV5-1 and TRBJ1-2; the D gene is possibly TRBD1 (6 bases). Germline CDR1 SGHRS, CDR2 YFSETQ. V lost 3 bases and J lost 8, with 14 bases in between. The CDR3 loop spans 13 amino acids. CDR3 sequence reads: CASSSTGLRGYTF. DNA for the CDR3: TGCGCCAGCAGCTCTACAGGGTTGAGGGGCTACACCTTC.

This clone showed up just a few times. The chain couples TRBV1 to TRBJ1-2. TRBV1 is recorded as a pseudogene. The CDR3 has 13 amino acids. The CDR3 DNA follows: TGCACCAGCAGCCAAGATTTTCGTTTTGGCTACACCTTC. Translated: CTSSQDFRFGYTF.

This clone was observed a handful of times. The chain employs TRBV19 and TRBJ2-5, with TRBD1 identical over 12 bases. The end of the DNA fits TRBJ2-7 better, so the J call may be wrong. Germline values: CDR1 LNHDA, CDR2 SQIVND (reference sequence). This CDR3 region has 17 residues. The CDR3 reads CASSLTLPGQGANEQYF. The CDR3 nucleotides read TGTGCCAGTAGCCTGACCTTGCCGGGACAGGGGGCCAACGAGCAGTACTTC.

V usage is TRBV30 and J usage is TRBJ2-1, with D perhaps matching TRBD2 (6 bases). Germline CDR1 is GTSNPN and CDR2 is SVGIG (reference sequence). V was cut by 3 bases and J by 10 bases, with 16 bases left in between. This CDR3 region has 13 residues. The CDR3 nucleotides are TGTGCCTGGAGCGGGGGATCCCCGGGGGAGCAGTTCTTC. This translates into CAWSGGSPGEQFF.

The V and J genes are TRBV27 and TRBJ1-5; no reliable D call. The V end was cut by 9 bases, the J end by 0 bases, with 12 bases between. Germline V gives CDR1 MNHEY, CDR2 SMNVEV (reference sequence). The CDR3 covers 14 residues. The CDR3 DNA is TGTGCCAGTTCCGAGGCGAATAGCAATCAGCCCCAGCATTTT. Encoded protein: CASSEANSNQPQHF.

The J gene is TRBJ2-7, the V gene TRBV6-5; the match to TRBD2 covers 14 bases. The CDR3 consists of 15 residues. Germline V gives CDR1 MNHEY, CDR2 SVGAGI. The junction had 6 bases not matched to a gene; V was cut back by 5 bases and J by 6 bases. CDR3 loop: CASSPEGLAGVEQYF. CDR3 nucleotides: TGTGCCAGCAGTCCCGAGGGACTAGCGGGAGTCGAGCAGTACTTC.

V usage is TRBV7-7 and J usage is TRBJ2-7; 11 positions agree with TRBD1. CDR3 length equals 14 residues. Germline V CDR1 and CDR2: SSHAT, FNYEAQ (reference sequence). Unmatched junction bases numbered 1, after V lost 3 bases and J lost 3 bases. CDR3 region: CASSFGTGGYEQYF. As DNA, the CDR3 is TGTGCCAGCAGCTTCGGGACAGGGGGCTACGAGCAGTACTTC.

V gene TRBV18 combines with J gene TRBJ2-2; D perhaps matches TRBD2 (5 bases). CDR3 length: 14 residues. Germline V gene sequence: CDR1 KGHSH, CDR2 LQKENI. Trimming cost V 6 bases and J 1 base, with 9 bases left between them. The CDR3 DNA follows: TGTGCCAGCTCGCGAGAGGGGAACACCGGGGAGCTGTTTTTT. It translates to CASSREGNTGELFF. Based on the CDR3 plus reference TRBV18 and TRBJ2-2, the full variable domain is NAGVMQNPRHLVRRRGQEARLRCSPMKGHSHVYWYRQLPEEGLKFMVYLQKENIIDESGMPKERFSAEFPKEGPSILRIQQVVRGDSAAYFCASSREGNTGELFFGEGSRLTVL.